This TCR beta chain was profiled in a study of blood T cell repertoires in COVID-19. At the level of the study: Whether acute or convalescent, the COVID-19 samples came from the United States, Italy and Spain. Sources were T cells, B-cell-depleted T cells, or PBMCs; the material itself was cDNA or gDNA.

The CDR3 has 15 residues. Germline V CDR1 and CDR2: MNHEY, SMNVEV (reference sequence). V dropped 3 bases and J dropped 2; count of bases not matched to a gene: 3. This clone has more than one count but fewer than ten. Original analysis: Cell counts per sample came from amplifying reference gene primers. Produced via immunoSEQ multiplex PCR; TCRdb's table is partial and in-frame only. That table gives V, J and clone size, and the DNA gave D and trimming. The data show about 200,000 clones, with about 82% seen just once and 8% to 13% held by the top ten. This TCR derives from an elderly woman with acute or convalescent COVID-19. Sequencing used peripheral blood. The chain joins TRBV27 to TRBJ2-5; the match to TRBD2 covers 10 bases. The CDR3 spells CASSFSGGNQETQYF. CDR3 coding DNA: TGTGCCAGCAGTTTTAGCGGGGGGAATCAAGAGACCCAGTACTTC.